Below are 10 T cell receptor beta chains sequenced from a single sample in a study of blood T cells in healthy people across ages. Then a second PCR, running roughly 7 to 11 cycles, was carried out with a sample-barcoded 5' primer and a J-beta primer mix. MiXCR, applied by TCRdb to the 5' RACE reads, yields one record per CDR3 protein. Here the sample spans about 1.6 million distinct CDR3 sequences, 30% to 40% being singletons. Input material: blood. The receptors come from a woman in her thirties in good health.

In this sample, this clonotype turned up many times. The chain uses TRBV6-6 and TRBJ1-2, with TRBD1 as a possible D gene (5 bases). CDR3 length: 14 residues. With 7 bases removed from V and 0 bases from J, the gap between germline ends came to 12 bases. Per germline, CDR1 MNHNY and CDR2 SVGAGI (reference sequence). DNA for the CDR3: TGTGCCAGCACCCGACAGATCTCTAACTATGGCTACACCTTC. This codes for CASTRQISNYGYTF.

This clonotype has at least ten counts. This chain connects TRBV20-1 to TRBJ1-2, with TRBD1 matching 7 bases. Trimming at V came to 0 bases and at J to 4 bases, leaving 5 bases not matched to a gene. CDR1 DFQATT and CDR2 SNEGSKA come from the germline V gene (reference sequence). This CDR3 is built from 14 residues. The CDR3 DNA follows: TGCAGTGCTAGAGACGACAGGGTCGCCTATGGCTACACCTTC. It encodes CSARDDRVAYGYTF.

This clonotype was detected ten times or more. The genes are TRBV7-2 and TRBJ1-1; D unclear. The V gene's germline CDR1 is SGHTA and CDR2 FQGNSA. The V gene lost 2 bases and the J gene lost 1 base, with 5 bases spanning the gap. This CDR3 contains 13 residues. The CDR3 is CASSLIENTEAFF. CDR3 nucleotide sequence: TGTGCCAGCAGCTTAATAGAGAACACTGAAGCTTTCTTT.

This clonotype has a count of ten or more. The V and J genes are TRBV20-1 and TRBJ2-7, with no clear D. Germline CDR1 reads DFQATT; CDR2 reads SNEGSKA (reference sequence). This CDR3 has 12 residues. V was pared by 2 bases and J by 2 bases, with 7 bases between. The CDR3 DNA follows: TGCAGTGCTAGATTGAGCCCCTACGAGCAGTACTTC. Translation: CSARLSPYEQYF.

J is TRBJ2-7 and V is TRBV20-1; tentatively, D is TRBD2 (5 bases). The CDR3 totals 13 residues. Germline loops: CDR1 DFQATT, CDR2 SNEGSKA (reference sequence). V gave up 6 bases and J gave up 2 bases, with 14 bases separating them. The CDR3 reads CSAPGLNTYEQYF. Written as DNA, the CDR3 is TGCAGTGCCCCAGGACTGAATACCTACGAGCAGTACTTC.

The rearrangement joins TRBV29-1 to TRBJ2-7; 7 bases map to TRBD1. This CDR3 region has 13 residues. Germline loops: CDR1 SQVTM, CDR2 ANQGSEA. Trimming took 7 bases from V and 4 from J; bases not matched to a gene: 10. CDR3 DNA: TGCAGCGCCGGCCTAGGGGGCAGGTACGAGCAGTACTTC. This translates into CSAGLGGRYEQYF.

This clonotype was observed a handful of times. V is TRBV5-6 and J is TRBJ1-1, with 10 bases lining up with TRBD1. Germline V gene sequence: CDR1 SGHDT, CDR2 YYEEEE. V was clipped by 4 bases and J by 10 bases; unmatched bases: 10. CDR3 length equals 14 residues. The CDR3 sequence: CASSLLTGGLAAFF. In nucleotides, the CDR3 is TGTGCCAGCAGCCTTCTGACAGGGGGCTTGGCAGCTTTCTTT.

V is TRBV7-9 and J is TRBJ2-1; tentatively, D is TRBD2 (6 bases). CDR1 SEHNR and CDR2 FQNEAQ come from the germline V gene (reference sequence). The CDR3 length is 16 residues. With 1 base removed from V and 2 bases from J, the gap between germline ends came to 12 bases. CDR3 region: CASSLEEWTTYNEQFF. DNA for the CDR3: TGTGCCAGCAGCTTAGAAGAGTGGACTACCTACAATGAGCAGTTCTTC.

V usage is TRBV6-5 and J usage is TRBJ2-2; D is unresolved. The CDR3 covers 18 residues. The V gene's germline CDR1 is MNHEY and CDR2 SVGAGI. V was clipped by 2 bases and J by 0 bases, with 16 bases between them. The CDR3 coding sequence is TGTGCCAGCAGTTACGCGCCCTCACCCTTCGCGAACACCGGGGAGCTGTTTTTT. Protein product: CASSYAPSPFANTGELFF.

CDR3 loop: CASSEGSVKTQYF. The CDR3 region has the DNA TGTGCCAGCAGTGAGGGTTCGGTTAAGACCCAGTACTTC. This chain uses TRBV25-1 with TRBJ2-5; D not resolved. The CDR3 loop spans 13 amino acids. CDR1 and CDR2 from the germline V gene are MGHDK and SYGVNS. Trimming stripped 3 bases from V and 6 bases from J, with 11 bases between.